The clone carrying this T cell receptor (beta chain) was observed once. What it binds is unknown. This specimen belongs to a study of cytomegalovirus exposure and HLA in healthy donors. Across the study: Some 91 million unique TCRs from HLA-typed donors were held in an early release of data. Study-wide points: A later analysis linked a missense DCLRE1C variant to TCR beta V- and J-gene trimming.

This PCR relied on a set of 60 Vbeta primers and 13 Jbeta primers. Per the original data handling: Per a later analysis, the number of unique TCR beta chains was about 80 million, of which 10 million to 11 million were shared. Using immunoSEQ multiplex PCR, the repertoire was profiled, and TCRdb retains in-frame clones only, with some absent. V, J and clone size reflect that table, while D and trimming were determined from the DNA. The table includes about 140,000 clones, just under 85% detected once. The receptor comes from a woman aged 40 to 49 in good health and CMV-seronegative. Sequences were obtained from PBMCs.

CDR3 in amino acids: CASSLLGTDNEQFF. CDR3 nucleotide sequence: TGTGCCAGCAGCTTACTCGGGACAGATAATGAGCAGTTCTTC. The chain combines TRBV7-3 with TRBJ2-1, with TRBD1 identical over 7 bases. This CDR3 region has 14 residues. Trimming cost V 2 bases and J 7 bases; bases outside gene matches: 5. Looked up from germline, CDR1 is SGHTA and CDR2 is FQGTGA.